Below, 14 T cell receptor beta chains from the same sample are listed, as sequenced in a study of immune evolution from preneoplasia to lung adenocarcinoma. TCRdb keeps only in-frame clones here, not all; method: immunoSEQ multiplex PCR. Of about 40,000 clones in the sample, roughly 68% were seen once. The specimen was FFPE invasive lung adenocarcinoma tissue. The origin of the receptors is a person aged 55-75 years with lung adenocarcinoma.

The V gene is TRBV27, the J gene TRBJ2-3; tentatively, D is TRBD2 (6 bases). Germline V gene data show CDR1 as MNHEY and CDR2 as SMNVEV (reference sequence). V lost 8 bases to trimming and J lost 1 base, with 13 bases between them. This CDR3 is 14 amino acids long. CDR3 DNA: TGTGCCAGCGCTCCGCGGGACCGCACAGATACGCAGTATTTT. Translated: CASAPRDRTDTQYF.

The J gene is TRBJ2-1, the V gene TRBV28; D unclear. In germline, CDR1 is MDHEN, CDR2 SYDVKM. V lost 2 bases and J 8 bases, leaving 4 bases between the germline ends. The CDR3 has 11 amino acids. The CDR3 DNA reads as TGTGCCAGCAGTTTAATGGATGAGCAGTTCTTC. It codes for CASSLMDEQFF.

The sample holds a few counts of this clone. The gene calls are TRBV19 and TRBJ2-1, with 8 bases matching TRBD1. With 6 bases clipped from V and 1 base from J, the junction kept 5 bases outside the gene matches. Germline-derived CDR1 and CDR2 are LNHDA and SQIVND (reference sequence). This CDR3 region has 15 residues. The CDR3 bases are TGTGCCAGTAGATCTGGACAGGGATCCTACAATGAGCAGTTCTTC. Its translation: CASRSGQGSYNEQFF.

The chain links TRBV7-9 to TRBJ1-5; perhaps TRBD1 as D (6 bases). CDR1 is SEHNR and CDR2 is FQNEAQ in the germline V gene (reference sequence). Trimming removed 5 bases at V and 4 bases at J, with 9 bases between. The CDR3 extends over 13 amino acids. DNA for the CDR3: TGTGCCAGCAGCCTACAGGGTAATCAGCCCCAGCATTTT. Residues: CASSLQGNQPQHF.

This chain connects TRBV5-1 to TRBJ2-5; weak D call: TRBD1 (6 bases). The CDR3 is 14 amino acids. From germline, CDR1 is SGHRS and CDR2 YFSETQ. V gave up 4 bases and J gave up 5 bases, with 15 bases separating them. For the CDR3, the DNA is TGCGCCAGCAGCGCTCGCCAGGGGAAGGAGACCCAGTACTTC. Protein: CASSARQGKETQYF.

The rearrangement links TRBV6-1 to TRBJ1-1, with D possibly being TRBD1 (5 bases). Germline values: CDR1 MNHNS, CDR2 SASEGT. This CDR3 is 13 amino acids long. V shed 8 bases and J shed 3 bases, with 13 bases lying between them. The CDR3 region is CASGFRDHTEAFF. The CDR3 DNA sequence: TGTGCCAGCGGTTTCAGGGATCACACTGAAGCTTTCTTT.

This clone appeared a single time. Here the CDR3 DNA reads TGTGCCAGCAGCAAAGAAAAACTAGCGGGTAGATTCAATGAGCAGTTCTTC. Translation: CASSKEKLAGRFNEQFF. This chain connects TRBV21-1 to TRBJ2-1; the table names TRBD2, a call not compared with the DNA. TRBV21-1 is a pseudogene segment. The CDR3 spans 17 residues.

The V gene is TRBV7-9, the J gene TRBJ2-3; TRBD2 might be the D (5 bases). V lost 4 bases, J lost 6 bases, and 8 bases lay in between. The germline V gene has CDR1 SEHNR and CDR2 FQNEAQ (reference sequence). The CDR3 sequence is 12 residues long. CDR3 coding DNA: TGTGCCAGCAGCTACGGGAAGGATACGCAGTATTTT. Protein sequence: CASSYGKDTQYF.

The rearrangement joins TRBV5-1 to TRBJ2-6, with unresolved D. Trimming stripped 0 bases from V and 2 bases from J, with 6 bases between. CDR3 length: 15 residues. The germline CDR1 and CDR2 sequences are SGHRS and YFSETQ. The CDR3 loop is CASSLGQTGANVLTF. The CDR3 bases are TGCGCCAGCAGCTTGGGACAAACTGGGGCCAACGTCCTGACTTTC.

The genes are TRBV27 and TRBJ2-5, with a tentative D call TRBD1 (6 bases). V shed 2 bases and J shed 3 bases, with 10 bases lying between them. Germline CDR1 reads MNHEY; CDR2 reads SMNVEV (reference sequence). The CDR3 length is 14 residues. The CDR3 protein is CASSLRAGEETQYF. The CDR3 bases are TGTGCCAGCAGTTTAAGGGCAGGGGAAGAGACCCAGTACTTC.

The table lists this clone with a count of one. The chain combines TRBV6-1 with TRBJ1-1, with D possibly TRBD1 on 5 matching bases. The CDR3 is made up of 15 amino acids. Germline CDR1 is MNHNS and CDR2 is SASEGT. V gave up 5 bases and J gave up 5 bases, with 18 bases separating them. The CDR3 region is CASSLAMGVETEAFF. The CDR3 DNA reads as TGTGCCAGCAGTCTTGCCATGGGGGTGGAAACTGAAGCTTTCTTT.

This chain links TRBV5-4 with TRBJ1-2; D is unresolved. Germline CDR1 is SGHNT and CDR2 is YYREEE (reference sequence). The CDR3 runs to 13 residues. V lost 6 bases and J 7 bases, leaving 16 bases between the germline ends. The CDR3 region is CASTGTQSGGYTF. The CDR3 region has the DNA TGTGCCAGCACTGGTACCCAGTCAGGTGGCTACACCTTC.

This clone was recorded once. This CDR3 is CASGLAGGRYEQYF. In DNA form, the CDR3 reads TGTGCTAGTGGTTTGGCGGGAGGGAGGTACGAGCAGTACTTC. The chain carries TRBV12-5 and TRBJ2-7; 8 positions agree with TRBD2. The CDR3 has 14 residues. The V gene end was trimmed by 1 base and the J gene end by 4 bases; junction bases not matched to a gene: 3. The germline V gene has CDR1 LGHNT and CDR2 FRNRAP. Filled out from reference TRBV12-5 and TRBJ2-7, the complete variable domain reads DARVTQTPRHKVTEMGQEVTMRCQPILGHNTVFWYRQTMMQGLELLAYFRNRAPLDDSGMPKDRFSAEMPDATLATLKIQPSEPRDSAVYFCASGLAGGRYEQYFGPGTRLTVT.

The chain uses TRBV9 and TRBJ1-2, with D uncertain. The CDR3 has 13 amino acids. Germline V gives CDR1 SGDLS, CDR2 YYNGEE. V was pared by 5 bases and J by 2 bases, with 10 bases between. The CDR3 loop reads CASSLDSNYGYTF. In nucleotides, the CDR3 is TGTGCCAGCAGTCTGGATTCCAACTATGGCTACACCTTC.